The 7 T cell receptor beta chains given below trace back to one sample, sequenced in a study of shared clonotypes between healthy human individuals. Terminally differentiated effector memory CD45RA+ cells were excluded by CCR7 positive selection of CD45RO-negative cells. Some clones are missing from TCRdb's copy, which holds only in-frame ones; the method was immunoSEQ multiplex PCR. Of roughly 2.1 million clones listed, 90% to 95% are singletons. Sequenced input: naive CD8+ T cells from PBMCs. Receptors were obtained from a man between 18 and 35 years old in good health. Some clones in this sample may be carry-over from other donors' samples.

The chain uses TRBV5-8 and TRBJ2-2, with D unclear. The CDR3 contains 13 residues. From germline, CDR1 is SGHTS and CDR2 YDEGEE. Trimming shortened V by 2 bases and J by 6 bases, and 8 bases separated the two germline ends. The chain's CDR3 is CASSFRSAGELFF. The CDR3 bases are TGTGCCAGCAGCTTTCGGTCGGCCGGGGAGCTGTTTTTT.

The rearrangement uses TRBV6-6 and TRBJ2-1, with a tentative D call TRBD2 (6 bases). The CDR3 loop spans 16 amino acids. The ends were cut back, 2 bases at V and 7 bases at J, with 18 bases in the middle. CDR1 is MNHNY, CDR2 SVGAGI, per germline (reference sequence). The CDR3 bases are TGTGCCAGCAGTTACCCTACGGGACTCGGCAATAATGAGCAGTTCTTC. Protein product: CASSYPTGLGNNEQFF.

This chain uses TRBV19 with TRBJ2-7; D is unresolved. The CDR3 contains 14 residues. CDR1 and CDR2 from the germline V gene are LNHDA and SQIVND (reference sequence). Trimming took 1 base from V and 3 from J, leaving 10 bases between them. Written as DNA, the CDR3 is TGTGCCAGTAGTATAGGGGCGGTAAACTACGAGCAGTACTTC. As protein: CASSIGAVNYEQYF.

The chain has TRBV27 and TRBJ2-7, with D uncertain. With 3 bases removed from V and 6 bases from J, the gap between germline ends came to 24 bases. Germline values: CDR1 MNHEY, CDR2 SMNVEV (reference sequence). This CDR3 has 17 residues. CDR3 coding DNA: TGTGCCAGCAGTTTCTCACCTCCAAAAAGCCCAAGTGGCGAGCAGTACTTC. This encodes CASSFSPPKSPSGEQYF.

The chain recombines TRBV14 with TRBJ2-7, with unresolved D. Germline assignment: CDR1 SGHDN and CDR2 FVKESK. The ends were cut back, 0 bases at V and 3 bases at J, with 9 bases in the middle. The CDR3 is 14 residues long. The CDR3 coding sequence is TGTGCCAGCAGCCAAGAGTCCGGCAACTACGAGCAGTACTTC. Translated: CASSQESGNYEQYF.

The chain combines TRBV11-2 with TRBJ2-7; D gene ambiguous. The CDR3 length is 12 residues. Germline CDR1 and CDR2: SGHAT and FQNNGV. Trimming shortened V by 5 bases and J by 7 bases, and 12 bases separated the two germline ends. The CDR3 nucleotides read TGTGCCAGCAGCCTGAATCCCTGGGAGCAGTACTTC. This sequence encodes CASSLNPWEQYF.

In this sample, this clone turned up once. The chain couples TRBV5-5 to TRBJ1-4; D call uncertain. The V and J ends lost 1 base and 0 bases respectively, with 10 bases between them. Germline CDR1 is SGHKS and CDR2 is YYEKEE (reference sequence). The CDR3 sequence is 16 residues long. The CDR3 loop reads CASSLLSAATNEKLFF. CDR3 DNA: TGTGCCAGCAGCTTGCTATCGGCTGCAACTAATGAAAAACTGTTTTTT.